The 16 T cell receptor beta chains given below trace back to one sample, sequenced in a study of tumor-infiltrating lymphocytes in oesophageal squamous cell carcinoma. Each CDR3 protein gets one entry after TCRdb re-called the PCR reads with MiXCR. The table has 20,000 to 25,000 distinct CDR3 sequences, 38% seen once; the top ten hold about 25%. The sequencing input was esophageal tumor tissue. Receptor source: a male donor with esophageal squamous cell carcinoma.

This clonotype was counted many times. V is TRBV2 and J is TRBJ1-5; no definite D call. This CDR3 has 13 amino acids. V shed 4 bases and J shed 5 bases, with 9 bases lying between them. Looked up from germline, CDR1 is SNHLY and CDR2 is FYNNEI. The CDR3 region is CASSVERDQPQHF. CDR3 coding DNA: TGTGCCAGCAGTGTCGAAAGGGATCAGCCCCAGCATTTT. The full variable domain, rest sourced from reference TRBV2 and TRBJ1-5, is EPEVTQTPSHQVTQMGQEVILRCVPISNHLYFYWYRQILGQKVEFLVSFYNNEISEKSEIFDDQFSVERPDGSNFTLKIRSTKLEDSAMYFCASSVERDQPQHFGDGTRLSIL.

To note about this clonotype: Here the CDR3 omits its conserved ending phenylalanine or tryptophan, so a read error is the likely source. No DNA is shown, since the ends of the CDR3 on it are uncertain; the CDR3 is the one TCRdb lists. The V gene is TRBV6-1, the J gene TRBJ2-5. The germline CDR1 and CDR2 sequences are MNHNS and SASEGT. The CDR3 spans 14 residues, counting both ends. This chain's CDR3 is CASRTRSYEQYFGN.

This clonotype was observed at least ten times. This rearrangement joins TRBV24-1 to TRBJ2-4; D is unclear. The length of the CDR3 is 13 residues. Germline CDR1 KGHDR, CDR2 SFDVKD. The V gene lost 3 bases and the J gene lost 2 bases, with 4 bases spanning the gap. CDR3 residues: CATSDDTKNIQYF. The CDR3 nucleotides read TGTGCCACCAGTGATGACACCAAAAACATTCAGTACTTC.

The chain links TRBV28 to TRBJ2-7; possibly TRBD2 for D (6 bases). The CDR3 is made up of 14 amino acids. The germline V and J ends were trimmed by 10 bases and 7 bases, with 23 bases remaining between them. CDR1 is MDHEN and CDR2 is SYDVKM in the germline V gene. The chain's CDR3 is CATYGGTVAWEQYF. The CDR3 DNA reads as TGTGCCACCTATGGGGGGACGGTTGCTTGGGAGCAGTACTTC. The complete variable domain, with remaining parts taken from reference TRBV28 and TRBJ2-7, reads DVKVTQSSRYLVKRTGEKVFLECVQDMDHENMFWYRQDPGLGLRLIYFSYDVKMKEKGDIPEGYSVSREKKERFSLILESASTNQTSMYLCATYGGTVAWEQYFGPGTRLTVT.

There are many counts of this clonotype. A much larger clone differs from this one at a single base, so this may be a read error. This sequence joins TRBV11-3 and TRBJ2-7; 7 bases are a match to TRBD1. The CDR3 covers 13 residues. V gave up 1 base and J gave up 7 bases; unmatched junction bases: 4. Looked up from germline, CDR1 is SGHNT and CDR2 is YENEEA. Here the CDR3 DNA reads TGTGCCAGCAGCTTAGTCGGGACAGTTGAGCAGTACTTC. It specifies CASSLVGTVEQYF.

The chain is built from TRBV7-2 and TRBJ2-5, with a weak D call TRBD1 (6 bases). The CDR3 contains 14 residues. Germline values: CDR1 SGHTA, CDR2 FQGNSA. V shed 3 bases and J shed 13 bases, with 21 bases lying between them. CDR3 in amino acids: CASSFGQHTGELYF. The CDR3 DNA reads as TGTGCCAGCAGCTTCGGACAGCACACCGGGGAGCTGTACTTC.

The chain employs TRBV5-1 and TRBJ2-1; D not certain. Trimming left V 0 bases short and J 0 bases short, with 19 bases between. CDR1 and CDR2 from the germline V gene are SGHRS and YFSETQ. The CDR3 is 19 residues long. CDR3 sequence: CASSLVGSPRKSSYNEQFF. CDR3 DNA: TGCGCCAGCAGCTTGGTAGGCAGCCCCAGAAAGAGCTCCTACAATGAGCAGTTCTTC.

In regard to this clonotype: Here the CDR3 omits its conserved ending phenylalanine or tryptophan, so a read error is the likely source. Because the CDR3's place on the DNA is in doubt, the DNA is left out and the CDR3 is given as listed by TCRdb. V gene TRBV27 combines with J gene TRBJ2-5; whether TRBD1, the table's D call, matches the DNA was not checked. Termini included, the CDR3 measures 15 amino acids. CDR1 MNHEY and CDR2 SMNVEV come from the germline V gene (reference sequence). The CDR3 loop reads CASSFGGQNGYTFGS.

CDR3 nucleotide sequence: TGTGCCAGCAGCTTAAGTAGCGGGTACACAGATACGCAGTATTTT. Residues: CASSLSSGYTDTQYF. This rearrangement joins TRBV7-2 to TRBJ2-3, with 7 bases lining up with TRBD2. This CDR3 is 15 amino acids long. V shed 2 bases, J shed 2 bases, and the junction held 4 bases outside the gene matches. Germline V gene sequence: CDR1 SGHTA, CDR2 FQGNSA.

The chain recombines TRBV7-2 with TRBJ2-4; D ambiguous. Germline CDR1 SGHTA, CDR2 FQGNSA. The CDR3 has 15 residues. V shed 4 bases and J shed 8 bases, with 18 bases lying between them. The CDR3 nucleotides read TGTGCCAGCAGCTCACTGGACGTAAGTTGGCACATTCAGTACTTC. Protein: CASSSLDVSWHIQYF. Full variable domain (remainder filled in from reference TRBV7-2 and TRBJ2-4): GAGVSQSPSNKVTEKGKDVELRCDPISGHTALYWYRQSLGQGLEFLIYFQGNSAPDKSGLPSDRFSAERTGGSVSTLTIQRTQQEDSAVYLCASSSLDVSWHIQYFGAGTRLSVL.

In its sample, this clonotype was seen many times. The chain links TRBV27 to TRBJ2-7, with 8 bases that match TRBD1. CDR3 size: 14 residues. V lost 0 bases and J lost 6; bases outside the gene matches: 4. Germline loops: CDR1 MNHEY, CDR2 SMNVEV (reference sequence). In DNA form, the CDR3 reads TGTGCCAGCAGTTTATCGGGACAGGAACGCGAGCAGTACTTC. Translation gives CASSLSGQEREQYF.

The chain is built from TRBV5-6 and TRBJ2-3, with 9 bases that match TRBD2. The J call may be incorrect, as the DNA end agrees better with TRBJ2-1. Germline loops: CDR1 SGHDT, CDR2 YYEEEE. The CDR3 runs to 16 residues. CDR3 sequence: CASSLGGRTSVVEQFF. In DNA form, the CDR3 reads TGTGCCAGCAGCTTGGGAGGGAGGACTAGCGTGGTTGAGCAGTTCTTC.

This clonotype appeared a few times. This rearrangement joins TRBV12-3 or TRBV12-4 to TRBJ2-3, with 8 nucleotides matching TRBD1. J lost 2 bases, V lost 6 bases, and 4 bases had no gene match. This CDR3 region has 14 residues. Here the CDR3 reads CASRRQGLTDTQYF. The CDR3 DNA follows: TGTGCCAGCAGAAGACAGGGGCTCACAGATACGCAGTATTTT.

The chain has TRBV6-1 and TRBJ1-1, with 7 bases that match TRBD1. The V gene end was trimmed by 5 bases and the J gene end by 1 base; junction bases not matched to a gene: 4. The CDR3 is 14 amino acids. CDR1 is MNHNS, CDR2 SASEGT, per germline. CDR3: CASSYRTGNTEAFF. Here the CDR3 DNA reads TGTGCCAGCAGTTATAGGACAGGGAACACTGAAGCTTTCTTT.

This clonotype was recorded many times. A much larger clone differs by one base, so this may be a read error. The chain is built from TRBV7-7 and TRBJ2-5; TRBD2 matches at 9 bases. The CDR3 length is 15 residues. Germline V lookup: CDR1 SSHAT, CDR2 FNYEAQ (reference sequence). In nucleotides, the CDR3 is TGTGCTAGCAGCTTATTTAGCGGGAGTTACAATGAGCAGTACTTC. Protein product: CASSLFSGSYNEQYF.

The CDR3 DNA follows: TGTGCCAGCAGCTTATCCCCAAAGGCGGTTAGGACAGATACGCAGTATTTT. Translated: CASSLSPKAVRTDTQYF. This chain links TRBV7-4 with TRBJ2-3; D unresolved. The V and J ends lost 2 bases and 3 bases respectively, with 18 bases between them. CDR1 and CDR2 from the germline V gene are SGHVT and SQSDAQ. This CDR3 spans 17 amino acids.